This TCR beta chain was retrieved from a study of blood T cell repertoires in COVID-19 (dated by TCRdb to 2020 to 2021). Notes on the research overall: The collaborator samples originated in the United States, Italy and Spain and spanned the acute and convalescent phases of COVID-19. The dataset comprised deeply sampled blood TCRbeta repertoires from subjects exposed to, actively infected with, or recovered from COVID-19. Nearly every sample came with metadata listing a de-identified subject ID, COVID-19 status, age in years and sex. A freely available public database, intended as a resource for researchers studying the immune response to SARS-CoV-2, is where the repertoires were released. The material from the prospective study consisted of cDNA or gDNA derived from T cells, B-cell-depleted T cells, or PBMCs. Samples came from the ongoing ImmuneRACE study (first 160 participants) plus 1,254 subjects from 6 global collaborators. Where available, HLA class I and class II types were taken from metadata supplied by the sample provider and were not determined by assay-based typing. What the research found in general, with its limitations: Clinical and demographic metadata were provided uncurated, with the amount varying by source and participant.

The immunoSEQ Assay, a bias-controlled multiplex PCR, was used to amplify TCRbeta CDR3 regions from genomic DNA. As for how the authors treated the data: The number of nucleated cells in each sample was estimated from the amplification of reference gene primers within the assay. To quantify the absolute abundance of each unique TCRbeta CDR3 rearrangement, sequence reads were collapsed and filtered. For each sample, productive Simpson clonality was calculated by taking the square root of Simpson's diversity index across productive rearrangements. What TCRdb holds here is the immuneACCESS table cut down to in-frame rearrangements. Part of the clones is not present; checked against another copy, under half of the missing clones reflect an unresolved V gene, and the others are unexplained. That table gives V, J and clone size, and the DNA gave D and trimming. This sample lists some 200,000 clones; around 84% were detected once. The leading ten clones occupy around 14% of the sample.

As regards this clone: Its antigen is unknown. No much larger clonotype is one base removed from it; base qualities were not supplied.

The CDR3 has 17 amino acids, counting the end cysteine and phenylalanine. Only the CDR3 portion is preserved as DNA: 51 bases, with reading frame beginning at the first base. V has 4 bases trimmed and J has 0 bases trimmed; junction bases matching no gene number 10. As encoded in the germline V gene, CDR1 is SGHTA while CDR2 is FQGNSA. Each collaborating institution followed its own protocols to collect whole blood in K2EDTA tubes. For TCRbeta analysis, collaborators shipped samples as frozen whole blood, isolated PBMCs, or DNA extracted from either of those sample types. The chain joins TRBV7-2 to TRBJ1-2; 8 middle bases align to TRBD1. The sample was peripheral blood. This receptor was obtained from a man younger than 45 with active or convalescent COVID-19. The DNA sequence reads TGTGCCAGCAGCTCAAACTCCGGGACAGGAACTAACTATGGCTACACCTTC. The translation is CASSSNSGTGTNYGYTF.